The 18 T cell receptor beta chains reported below all come from one sample, sequenced in a study of technical replicates of blood from several donors. Profiled with immunoSEQ multiplex PCR; TCRdb holds only in-frame clones, not every one. The sample yields about 82,000 clones, 96% seen once. Sample: T cells isolated from PBMCs. Receptors were obtained from a human donor in good health.

The chain links TRBV5-8 to TRBJ1-1, with TRBD1 matching over 12 bases. In germline, CDR1 is SGHTS, CDR2 YDEGEE. The CDR3 length is 16 residues. J gave up 2 bases and V 4 bases, and 6 bases lay outside the gene matches. CDR3 amino acids: CASSSGTGGPNTEAFF. The CDR3 nucleotides are TGTGCCAGCAGCAGTGGGACAGGGGGCCCAAACACTGAAGCTTTCTTT.

The CDR3 sequence is CASSESREGSGSHEQYF. In nucleotides, the CDR3 is TGTGCCAGCAGTGAAAGCCGGGAGGGTAGCGGGAGCCACGAGCAGTACTTC. The rearrangement uses TRBV2 and TRBJ2-7, with 9 bases identical to TRBD2. CDR1 SNHLY and CDR2 FYNNEI come from the germline V gene. The CDR3 has 17 residues. Losses at the gene ends were 2 bases for V and 5 bases for J; bases not matched to a gene: 13.

This chain joins TRBV5-4 and TRBJ2-1; 10 bases map to TRBD2. The germline gives CDR1 SGHNT, CDR2 YYREEE (reference sequence). The CDR3 runs 15 residues. V lost 3 bases and J lost 6; bases outside the gene matches: 6. As DNA, the CDR3 is TGTGCCAGCAGCTACTCACTAGCGGGACCCAATGAGCAGTTCTTC. This gives the protein CASSYSLAGPNEQFF.

This chain connects TRBV7-2 to TRBJ2-5; D unclear. Germline lookup yields CDR1 SGHTA and CDR2 FQGNSA. The CDR3 is 13 amino acids. Trimming took 3 bases from V and 6 from J, leaving 11 bases between them. The CDR3 coding sequence is TGTGCCAGCAGCTTGGGCACTTTAAAGACCCAGTACTTC. It translates to CASSLGTLKTQYF.

This clone was seen once. Other DNA sequences in the sample encode the same CDR3. This sequence joins TRBV2 and TRBJ2-2; possible D gene TRBD1, 6 bases. The V end lost 1 base, the J end lost 4 bases, and 10 bases lay between the germline ends. From germline, CDR1 is SNHLY and CDR2 FYNNEI. This CDR3 is built from 15 residues. The CDR3 DNA sequence: TGTGCCAGCAGTGAAGGGTTAGGGGGCACCGGGGAGCTGTTTTTT. As protein: CASSEGLGGTGELFF.

This chain links TRBV4-3 with TRBJ2-1, with 8 bases aligning to TRBD1. V shed 0 bases and J 0 bases; nucleotides not matched to a gene: 16. Germline assignment: CDR1 LGHNA and CDR2 YSLEER. The CDR3 loop spans 21 amino acids. The CDR3 is CASSQEEEDRVWGRSYNEQFF. CDR3 DNA sequence: TGCGCCAGCAGCCAAGAGGAAGAGGACAGGGTTTGGGGCCGCTCCTACAATGAGCAGTTCTTC.

The V gene is TRBV27, the J gene TRBJ1-4; 12 bases match TRBD1. The germline V gene has CDR1 MNHEY and CDR2 SMNVEV (reference sequence). V was clipped by 2 bases and J by 8 bases; unmatched bases: 6. The CDR3 runs to 16 residues. CDR3 DNA sequence: TGTGCCAGCAGTTTAATAGGAGGGACAGGGGGCGAAAAACTGTTTTTT. Its protein is CASSLIGGTGGEKLFF.

The table lists this clone with a count of one. V usage is TRBV9 and J usage is TRBJ2-7; 7 bases are a match to TRBD1. V gave up 4 bases and J gave up 2 bases; unmatched junction bases: 12. The CDR3 runs to 16 residues. The germline CDR1 and CDR2 sequences are SGDLS and YYNGEE. Here the CDR3 DNA reads TGTGCCAGCAGCCTTTCCGGACAGGAAGGGACCTACGAGCAGTACTTC. This codes for CASSLSGQEGTYEQYF.

The chain has TRBV11-3 and TRBJ2-7; no definite D call. The CDR3 is 17 amino acids. Per the germline V gene, CDR1 is SGHNT and CDR2 is YENEEA. The V gene lost 1 base and the J gene lost 1 base, with 17 bases spanning the gap. CDR3 bases: TGTGCCAGCAGCTTAGGAACCACCACGGCGGCATCCTACGAGCAGTACTTC. It codes for CASSLGTTTAASYEQYF.

The rearrangement joins TRBV6-5 to TRBJ1-2; D is perhaps TRBD1 (5 bases). CDR1 and CDR2 from the germline V gene are MNHEY and SVGAGI. The CDR3 covers 14 residues. Trimming removed 5 bases from V and 0 bases from J, with 10 bases in between. CDR3 coding DNA: TGTGCCAGCAGTGACAGAGAAACTAACTATGGCTACACCTTC. Amino acids: CASSDRETNYGYTF.

V gene TRBV6-5 combines with J gene TRBJ1-5; 9 nucleotides align to TRBD1. The CDR3 is 15 residues long. V trimming: 5 bases; J trimming: 5 bases; junction bases outside the gene matches: 7. Per germline, CDR1 MNHEY and CDR2 SVGAGI. The CDR3 DNA follows: TGTGCCAGCAGTAGTACAGGGGGCGATCATCAGCCCCAGCATTTT. Protein: CASSSTGGDHQPQHF.

J is TRBJ2-7 and V is TRBV6-5; weak D call: TRBD1 (6 bases). Germline CDR1 reads MNHEY; CDR2 reads SVGAGI. This CDR3 contains 13 residues. The ends were cut back, 2 bases at V and 3 bases at J, with 8 bases in the middle. CDR3 region: CASSYEGGYEQYF. The DNA for the CDR3 is TGTGCCAGCAGTTACGAAGGGGGCTACGAGCAGTACTTC.

This chain connects TRBV5-1 to TRBJ1-1; D possibly corresponds to TRBD1 (5 bases). V lost 5 bases and J 2 bases, leaving 10 bases between the germline ends. Germline lookup yields CDR1 SGHRS and CDR2 YFSETQ. There are 13 residues in the CDR3. This CDR3 reads CASSLTVNTEAFF. CDR3 nucleotides: TGCGCCAGCAGTCTGACAGTTAACACTGAAGCTTTCTTT.

This chain links TRBV5-6 with TRBJ2-7; TRBD2 matches at 7 bases. This CDR3 is 14 amino acids long. Per the germline V gene, CDR1 is SGHDT and CDR2 is YYEEEE. The trim removed 4 bases at V and 3 bases at J, leaving 7 bases unmatched. The CDR3 coding sequence is TGTGCCAGCAGCGACGGGACGGGAGGCTACGAGCAGTACTTC. Its translation is CASSDGTGGYEQYF.

The chain joins TRBV5-1 to TRBJ1-1; 9 positions match TRBD1. Germline assignment: CDR1 SGHRS and CDR2 YFSETQ. There are 14 residues in the CDR3. V was clipped by 3 bases and J by 3 bases; unmatched bases: 3. CDR3 region: CASSWDREDTEAFF. The DNA of the CDR3 is TGCGCCAGCAGCTGGGACAGGGAGGACACTGAAGCTTTCTTT. Based on the CDR3 plus reference TRBV5-1 and TRBJ1-1, the full variable domain is KAGVTQTPRYLIKTRGQQVTLSCSPISGHRSVSWYQQTPGQGLQFLFEYFSETQRNKGNFPGRFSGRQFSNSRSEMNVSTLELGDSALYLCASSWDREDTEAFFGQGTRLTVV.

This chain uses TRBV9 with TRBJ2-3; D is perhaps TRBD2 (5 bases). CDR1 and CDR2 from the germline V gene are SGDLS and YYNGEE. V lost 2 bases and J lost 11, with 18 bases in between. CDR3 size: 14 residues. The DNA of the CDR3 is TGTGCCAGCAGCGTCGACAACTCCCGGGATGGGCAGTATTTT. The encoded protein is CASSVDNSRDGQYF.

The chain combines TRBV27 with TRBJ1-1; D not resolved. Trimming stripped 8 bases from V and 11 bases from J, with 24 bases between. This CDR3 region has 14 residues. Germline V lookup: CDR1 MNHEY, CDR2 SMNVEV (reference sequence). The CDR3 DNA reads TGTGCCAGCGCTAACCCCAGACTCGCCTATTCGGCTTTCTTT. It translates to CASANPRLAYSAFF.

The chain links TRBV10-3 to TRBJ2-1; D perhaps matches TRBD2 (6 bases). In germline, CDR1 is ENHRY, CDR2 SYGVKD. The V and J ends lost 4 bases and 3 bases respectively, with 10 bases between them. The CDR3 has 14 residues. CDR3 DNA: TGTGCCATCAGTGGAACTAGCATCTACAATGAGCAGTTCTTC. Translation gives CAISGTSIYNEQFF.